This T cell receptor beta chain appears in the sequencing data of a study of beta chain features in type 1 diabetes. Using CD45RO/CCR7/CD25/CD127/CD95/CD27, CD4+ naive, central memory, regulatory and stem cell-like memory cells were sorted. This clone has just a few counts. No antigen is known for it. General observations from the study: The study found moderately but significantly shorter TCRB CDR3s in all four CD4+ subsets of Type 1 diabetes patients. Patients and controls would be equally affected if PCR favored shorter templates.

The CDR3 is 11 residues long. Trimming removed 8 bases from V and 4 bases from J, with 8 bases in between. Per the germline V gene, CDR1 is MDHEN and CDR2 is SYDVKM. The sequenced template was cDNA made from the entire isolated RNA. The assay was immunoSEQ multiplex PCR, and TCRdb's table has in-frame clones only and misses some. The table records roughly 300,000 clones, roughly an eighth of them present only once. The clonotype comes from a man aged 30 to 45 with type 1 diabetes. Sequenced material: naive CD4+ T cells from blood. The V and J genes are TRBV28 and TRBJ1-2; possibly TRBD1 for D (5 bases). In DNA form, the CDR3 reads TGTGCCAGCGGGACTTTCTATGGCTACACCTTC. Translating gives CASGTFYGYTF.